This TCR beta chain was recorded in a study of spatial heterogeneity in lung cancer. Across the study: As counted in raw reads, each unique TCR and UMI combination appeared more than ten times on average. Broader study findings: Blood carried ubiquitous expanded tumor TCRs more at resection than follow-up.

Each CDR3 protein is one row after TCRdb ran MiXCR on the 5' RACE reads. The sample records 70,000 to 90,000 distinct CDR3 sequences, about an eighth being singletons. V lost 3 bases and J 4 bases, leaving 12 bases between the germline ends. The CDR3 sequence is 13 residues long. Germline V lookup: CDR1 SQVTM, CDR2 ANQGSEA. For this clonotype: What it binds is unknown.

This sample's time point: sample taken at primary tumor resection. Whole RNA, which was extracted from tumor, nontumor lung tissue or frozen PBMC, was sequenced without any cell sorting. The sequence was obtained from a male donor with early-stage non-small cell lung cancer. Sequencing used PBMCs, obtained at surgery. The chain links TRBV29-1 to TRBJ2-5; D remains ambiguous. This CDR3 reads CSVDLSVGETQYF. The CDR3 bases are TGCAGCGTTGACTTGTCGGTAGGAGAGACCCAGTACTTC.